This T cell receptor beta chain was recovered during a study of beta chain features in type 1 diabetes. Study-wide results and limits: People with Type 1 diabetes carried modestly yet significantly shorter TCRB CDR3s in all four CD4+ subsets.

It was one heparinised blood draw, averaging around 110 mL, that each donor gave. Deletions cut 3 bases from V and 5 bases from J, with 13 bases between. Germline values: CDR1 KGHSH, CDR2 LQKENI. The CDR3 runs to 14 residues. On this clone itself: The target antigen is unknown.

Every isolated RNA sample was fully reverse transcribed, so sequencing captured expressed TCRB transcripts. Repertoires were generated with immunoSEQ multiplex PCR, while TCRdb's copy carries only in-frame clones and drops some. The table records some 150,000 clones, about 13% of them present only once. V and J are TRBV18 and TRBJ1-2; perhaps TRBD1 as D (5 bases). Source material: central memory CD4+ T cells from blood. This receptor was obtained from a man younger than 35 with type 1 diabetes. The CDR3 reads CASSPRDDGYGYTF. The CDR3 nucleotides are TGTGCCAGCTCACCCCGGGACGACGGGTATGGCTACACCTTC.